The T cell receptor beta chain described here comes from a study of blood T cell repertoires in COVID-19. This clone was recorded once. Repertoires were generated with immunoSEQ multiplex PCR, while TCRdb's copy carries only in-frame clones and drops some. The repertoire has 150,000 or so clones, 84% of them found once; the top ten carry about 12%. What the recovered Cohort 3 donors had was two negative PCRs, clearance, or symptom resolution. CDR1 is SGHTA, CDR2 FQGTGA, per germline. V shed 1 base and J shed 5 bases, with 15 bases lying between them. The CDR3 totals 16 residues. The chain has TRBV7-3 and TRBJ2-1, with TRBD2 as a possible D gene (6 bases). The sequence came from a middle-aged man who had recovered from COVID-19. The sequenced sample consisted of PBMCs or T cells enriched from blood (not recorded which). CDR3 in amino acids: CASSLSSRGSNNEQFF. In DNA form, the CDR3 reads TGTGCCAGCAGCTTAAGTTCTCGGGGGTCAAACAATGAGCAGTTCTTC.